The 20 T cell receptor beta chains listed next were all sequenced from one sample in a study of T cell changes during pregnancy in multiple sclerosis. Method: immunoSEQ multiplex PCR; TCRdb's copy keeps in-frame clones and lacks some. The sample holds 40,000 to 55,000 clones, 75% to 90% seen once. Specimen: peripheral blood, collected in the first trimester of pregnancy. The receptors originated from a female donor in good health, enrolled as a control in a pregnancy study.

The chain carries TRBV10-3 and TRBJ1-1; D is undetermined. CDR3 length: 13 amino acids. The germline V gene encodes CDR1 ENHRY and CDR2 SYGVKD. Trimming removed 0 bases from V and 5 bases from J, with 7 bases in between. This CDR3 is CAISESRDTEAFF. CDR3 in DNA: TGTGCCATCAGTGAGTCACGGGATACTGAAGCTTTCTTT.

V is TRBV29-1 and J is TRBJ2-4; 7 nucleotides align to TRBD2. This CDR3 is built from 14 residues. Per germline, CDR1 SQVTM and CDR2 ANQGSEA. In DNA, the CDR3 is TGCAGATGTCGGGGGGAAGCGTCCAAAAACATTCAGTACTTC. This translates into CRCRGEASKNIQYF.

CDR3 DNA: TGTGCCAGCGGCCCCGGCAGGTTAAGCTCTGGAAACACCATATATTTT. It yields the protein CASGPGRLSSGNTIYF. V and J are TRBV27 and TRBJ1-3; D ambiguous. This CDR3 is 16 amino acids long. With 8 bases removed from V and 0 bases from J, the gap between germline ends came to 17 bases. Per germline, CDR1 MNHEY and CDR2 SMNVEV (reference sequence).

V usage is TRBV6-1 and J usage is TRBJ1-3, with D possibly TRBD1 on 6 matching bases. Germline V CDR1 and CDR2: MNHNS, SASEGT. CDR3 size: 15 residues. Trimming shortened V by 3 bases and J by 5 bases, and 14 bases separated the two germline ends. The CDR3 here is CASSDFQGYRNTIYF. In DNA, the CDR3 is TGTGCCAGCAGTGACTTTCAGGGGTATAGAAACACCATATATTTT.

This chain uses TRBV5-6 with TRBJ2-3; 7 nucleotides match TRBD1. The CDR3 sequence is 16 residues long. Germline lookup yields CDR1 SGHDT and CDR2 YYEEEE. With V trimmed by 5 bases and J by 2 bases, 11 bases remained unmatched. This CDR3 is CASSLTGPPLTDTQYF. The CDR3 DNA reads TGTGCCAGCAGTCTGACAGGGCCCCCTCTCACAGATACGCAGTATTTT.

This clone was seen once. J is TRBJ1-1 and V is TRBV5-6; 8 bases line up with TRBD1. The germline V gene encodes CDR1 SGHDT and CDR2 YYEEEE. The length of the CDR3 is 14 residues. The V gene end was trimmed by 7 bases and the J gene end by 1 base; junction bases not matched to a gene: 6. CDR3 nucleotide sequence: TGTGCCAGCGGGACAGGAGAACCGAACACTGAAGCTTTCTTT. Its protein product is CASGTGEPNTEAFF. Full variable domain (missing parts from reference TRBV5-6 and TRBJ1-1): DAGVTQSPTHLIKTRGQQVTLRCSPKSGHDTVSWYQQALGQGPQFIFQYYEEEERQRGNFPDRFSGHQFPNYSSELNVNALLLGDSALYLCASGTGEPNTEAFFGQGTRLTVV.

The rearrangement uses TRBV28 and TRBJ1-2; D unclear. Germline loops: CDR1 MDHEN, CDR2 SYDVKM. This CDR3 spans 12 amino acids. V was pared by 4 bases and J by 3 bases, with 6 bases between. The CDR3 protein is CASSWGDYGYTF. CDR3 in DNA: TGTGCCAGCAGTTGGGGAGACTATGGCTACACCTTC.

The rearrangement links TRBV5-6 to TRBJ1-4, with TRBD1 as a possible D gene (5 bases). Germline CDR1 reads SGHDT; CDR2 reads YYEEEE. The CDR3 length is 15 residues. Trimming shortened V by 4 bases and J by 2 bases, and 12 bases separated the two germline ends. The chain's CDR3 is CASSPAGGTNEKLFF. The CDR3 DNA is TGTGCCAGCAGCCCGGCGGGGGGTACTAATGAAAAACTGTTTTTT.

The CDR3 DNA reads TGTGCCACAGACAACGGGACAGTGATTTACGAGCAGTACTTC. It codes for CATDNGTVIYEQYF. The genes are TRBV6-4 and TRBJ2-7; 7 positions agree with TRBD1. The CDR3 is made up of 14 amino acids. In germline, CDR1 is MRHNA, CDR2 SNTAGT. With V trimmed by 10 bases and J by 4 bases, 13 bases remained unmatched.

The chain links TRBV10-3 to TRBJ1-2, with 8 positions matching TRBD1. V lost 0 bases, J lost 6 bases, and 6 bases stayed unmatched. CDR3 length equals 15 residues. CDR1 and CDR2 (germline): ENHRY, SYGVKD. The CDR3 sequence: CAISESTIQGDGYTF. DNA of the CDR3: TGTGCCATCAGTGAGTCGACAATACAGGGGGATGGCTACACCTTC.

V usage is TRBV7-2 and J usage is TRBJ2-7; D is possibly TRBD2 (5 bases). Germline CDR1 and CDR2: SGHTA and FQGNSA. The length of the CDR3 is 14 residues. V gave up 7 bases and J gave up 9 bases, with 22 bases separating them. CDR3 protein: CASNEYQAGDGQYF. CDR3 DNA: TGTGCCAGCAACGAATACCAGGCGGGTGACGGGCAGTACTTC.

The V gene is TRBV9, the J gene TRBJ2-2; D unclear. Per germline, CDR1 SGDLS and CDR2 YYNGEE. This CDR3 has 15 residues. Deletions cut 0 bases from V and 7 bases from J, with 13 bases between. The CDR3 DNA reads TGTGCCAGCAGCGTAGGATTAGTCCCAAGCGGGGAGCTGTTTTTT. Protein sequence: CASSVGLVPSGELFF.

This clone was counted only a few times. This rearrangement joins TRBV7-8 to TRBJ2-3; the match to TRBD2 covers 8 bases. The germline gives CDR1 SGHVS, CDR2 FQNEAQ. The CDR3 loop spans 15 amino acids. V gave up 1 base and J gave up 0 bases; unmatched junction bases: 0. The DNA for the CDR3 is TGTGCCAGCAGCTTAGAGCGGGGGAGCACAGATACGCAGTATTTT. Its protein product is CASSLERGSTDTQYF.

V is TRBV30 and J is TRBJ2-1; TRBD2 agrees at 12 bases. Germline assignment: CDR1 GTSNPN and CDR2 SVGIG (reference sequence). The CDR3 consists of 16 residues. J was trimmed by 4 bases and V by 3 bases; bases with no gene match: 7. The chain's CDR3 is CAWRSTTSGRYNEQFF. DNA for the CDR3: TGTGCCTGGAGATCAACTACTAGCGGGAGGTACAATGAGCAGTTCTTC.

The V and J genes are TRBV7-9 and TRBJ1-3; 8 bases align to TRBD1. The V gene's germline CDR1 is SEHNR and CDR2 FQNEAQ (reference sequence). Losses at the gene ends were 3 bases for V and 7 bases for J; bases not matched to a gene: 5. This CDR3 has 14 amino acids. CDR3 sequence (DNA): TGTGCCAGCAGCTTTTCGGACAGGGTCAACACCATATATTTT. Translation: CASSFSDRVNTIYF.

The V call is TRBV27, the J call TRBJ1-2, with D possibly TRBD1 on 5 matching bases. CDR1 is MNHEY and CDR2 is SMNVEV in the germline V gene (reference sequence). This CDR3 has 15 residues. Trimming cost V 5 bases and J 0 bases, with 13 bases left between them. The CDR3 spells CASSPLTTANYGYTF. In nucleotides, the CDR3 is TGTGCCAGCAGTCCCCTTACGACAGCTAACTATGGCTACACCTTC.

V and J are TRBV5-6 and TRBJ2-7; unclear D gene. Germline lookup yields CDR1 SGHDT and CDR2 YYEEEE. The length of the CDR3 is 13 residues. V was shortened by 1 base and J by 2 bases, with 7 bases between the two germline ends. Written as DNA, the CDR3 is TGTGCCAGCAGCTTGTTAACAGCCTACGAGCAGTACTTC. Protein sequence: CASSLLTAYEQYF.

The chain has TRBV28 and TRBJ2-1; no clear D. V was pared by 6 bases and J by 6 bases, with 18 bases between. There are 15 residues in the CDR3. Germline V CDR1 and CDR2: MDHEN, SYDVKM. The CDR3 nucleotides read TGTGCCAGCAGCTATGACTTTTCGTATGCCAATGAGCAGTTCTTC. Its translation: CASSYDFSYANEQFF. Variable domain in full (rest from reference TRBV28 and TRBJ2-1): DVKVTQSSRYLVKRTGEKVFLECVQDMDHENMFWYRQDPGLGLRLIYFSYDVKMKEKGDIPEGYSVSREKKERFSLILESASTNQTSMYLCASSYDFSYANEQFFGPGTRLTVL.

The chain employs TRBV19 and TRBJ1-1, with D tentatively TRBD1 (5 bases). Germline CDR1 is LNHDA and CDR2 is SQIVND (reference sequence). Trimming left V 3 bases short and J 5 bases short, with 10 bases between. CDR3 length: 13 amino acids. CDR3 nucleotides: TGTGCCAGTAGTATTCCCAGGGAAACTGAAGCTTTCTTT. As protein: CASSIPRETEAFF.

The CDR3 DNA is TGTGCCAGCAGCGCAACTAGCGGGATCGTCGGCGACAATGAGCAGTTCTTC. It codes for CASSATSGIVGDNEQFF. The chain links TRBV7-9 to TRBJ2-1; TRBD2 aligns across 10 bases. From germline, CDR1 is SEHNR and CDR2 FQNEAQ (reference sequence). The CDR3 length is 17 residues. V lost 5 bases, J lost 5 bases, and 12 bases stayed unmatched.